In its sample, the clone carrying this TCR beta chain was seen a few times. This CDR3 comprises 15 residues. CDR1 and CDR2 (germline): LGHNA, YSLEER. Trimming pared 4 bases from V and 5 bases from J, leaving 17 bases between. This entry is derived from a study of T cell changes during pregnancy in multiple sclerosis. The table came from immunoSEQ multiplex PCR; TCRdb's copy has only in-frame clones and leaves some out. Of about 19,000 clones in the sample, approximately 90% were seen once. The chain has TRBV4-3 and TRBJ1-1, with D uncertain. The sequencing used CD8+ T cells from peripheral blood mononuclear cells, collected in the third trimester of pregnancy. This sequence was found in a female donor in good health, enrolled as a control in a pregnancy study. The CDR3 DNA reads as TGCGCCAGCAGCCCCCTGTTCGGGGAGAGAACTGAAGCTTTCTTT. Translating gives CASSPLFGERTEAFF.